The clone carrying this T cell receptor (beta chain) came up many times. The sample is drawn from a study of T cells after yellow fever vaccination. 5'RACE template switching generated TCR cDNA, adding a universal primer site and UMIs. TCRdb re-called the 5' RACE reads with MiXCR, one entry per CDR3 protein. The sample lists about 220,000 distinct CDR3 sequences; under 3.5% were seen once. The CDR3 totals 14 residues. CDR1 is SGHVS, CDR2 FQNEAQ, per germline. Trimming removed 6 bases at V and 0 bases at J, with 11 bases between. The clonotype was recovered from a man between 18 and 35 years old who received the YFV17D yellow fever vaccine. The rearrangement links TRBV7-8 to TRBJ2-5; D call uncertain. The material sequenced was CD4+ T cells sorted from PBMCs, taken 10 days after the yellow fever booster vaccination. This CDR3 reads CASSPLRYQETQYF. The CDR3 bases are TGTGCCAGCAGTCCTCTACGGTACCAAGAGACCCAGTACTTC.